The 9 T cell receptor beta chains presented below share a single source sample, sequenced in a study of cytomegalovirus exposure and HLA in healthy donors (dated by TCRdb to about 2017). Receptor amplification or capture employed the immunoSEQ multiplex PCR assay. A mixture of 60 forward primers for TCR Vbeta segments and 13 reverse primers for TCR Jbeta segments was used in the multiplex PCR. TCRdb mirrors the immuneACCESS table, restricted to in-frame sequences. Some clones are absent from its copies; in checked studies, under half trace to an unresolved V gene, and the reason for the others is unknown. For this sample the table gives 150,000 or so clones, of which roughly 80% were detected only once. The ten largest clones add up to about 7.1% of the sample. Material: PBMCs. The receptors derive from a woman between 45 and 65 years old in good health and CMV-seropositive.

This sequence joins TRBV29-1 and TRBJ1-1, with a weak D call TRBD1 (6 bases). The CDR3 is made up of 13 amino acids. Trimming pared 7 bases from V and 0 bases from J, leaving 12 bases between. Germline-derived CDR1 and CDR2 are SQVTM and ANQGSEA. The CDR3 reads CSATGPMNTEAFF. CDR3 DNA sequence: TGCAGCGCCACAGGGCCCATGAACACTGAAGCTTTCTTT.

The CDR3, as DNA: TGCGCCAGCAGCTTGGCTCAGGGAAAAAATTCACCCCTCCACTTT. The encoded protein is CASSLAQGKNSPLHF. The gene calls are TRBV5-1 and TRBJ1-6; D is possibly TRBD1 (5 bases). Germline CDR1 SGHRS, CDR2 YFSETQ. Trimming stripped 0 bases from V and 7 bases from J, with 11 bases between. CDR3 length: 15 residues.

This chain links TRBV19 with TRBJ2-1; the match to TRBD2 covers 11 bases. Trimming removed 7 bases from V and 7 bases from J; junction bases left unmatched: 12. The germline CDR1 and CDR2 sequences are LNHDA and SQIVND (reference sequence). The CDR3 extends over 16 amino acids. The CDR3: CASNGVAGGPGNEQFF. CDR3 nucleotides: TGTGCCAGTAATGGGGTAGCGGGGGGGCCGGGGAATGAGCAGTTCTTC.

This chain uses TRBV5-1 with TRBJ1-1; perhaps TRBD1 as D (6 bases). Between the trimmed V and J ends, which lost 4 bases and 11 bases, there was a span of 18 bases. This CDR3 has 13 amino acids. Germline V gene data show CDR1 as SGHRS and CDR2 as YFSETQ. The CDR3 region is CASSRGGGQGAFF. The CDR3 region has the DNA TGCGCCAGCAGCCGCGGTGGGGGTCAGGGGGCTTTCTTT.

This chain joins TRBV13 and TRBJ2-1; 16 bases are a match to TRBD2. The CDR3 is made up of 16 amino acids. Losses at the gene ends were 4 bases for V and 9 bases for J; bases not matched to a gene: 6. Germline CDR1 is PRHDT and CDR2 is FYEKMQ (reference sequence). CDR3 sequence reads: CASSSGTSGGGIEQFF. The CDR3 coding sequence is TGTGCCAGCAGCTCCGGGACTAGCGGGGGGGGCATTGAGCAGTTCTTC.

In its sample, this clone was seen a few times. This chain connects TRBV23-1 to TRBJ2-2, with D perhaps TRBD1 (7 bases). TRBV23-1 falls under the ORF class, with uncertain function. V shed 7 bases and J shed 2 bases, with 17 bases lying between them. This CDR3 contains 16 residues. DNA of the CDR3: TGCGCCAGCAATCCCACGGGGGACAGTAACACCGGGGAGCTGTTTTTT. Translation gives CASNPTGDSNTGELFF.

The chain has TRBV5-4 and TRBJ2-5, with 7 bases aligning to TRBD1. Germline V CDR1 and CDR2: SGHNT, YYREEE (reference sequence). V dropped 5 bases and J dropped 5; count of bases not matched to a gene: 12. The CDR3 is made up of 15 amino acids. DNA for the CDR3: TGTGCCAGCAGACCTACAGGGGATCCCATGGAGACCCAGTACTTC. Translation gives CASRPTGDPMETQYF.

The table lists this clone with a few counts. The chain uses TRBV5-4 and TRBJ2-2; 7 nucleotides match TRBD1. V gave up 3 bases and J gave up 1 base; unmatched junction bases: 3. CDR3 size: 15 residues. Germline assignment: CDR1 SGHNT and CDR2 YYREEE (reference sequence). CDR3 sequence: CASSSGQKNTGELFF. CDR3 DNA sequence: TGTGCCAGCAGCTCGGGACAGAAGAACACCGGGGAGCTGTTTTTT.

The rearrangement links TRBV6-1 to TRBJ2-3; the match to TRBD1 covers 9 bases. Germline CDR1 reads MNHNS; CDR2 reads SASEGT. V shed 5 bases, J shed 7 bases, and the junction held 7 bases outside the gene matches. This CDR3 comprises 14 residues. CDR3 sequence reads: CASSLDRGGYTQYF. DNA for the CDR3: TGTGCCAGCAGTTTGGACAGGGGTGGTTATACGCAGTATTTT.